The rows below give T cell receptor beta chains drawn from one sample of a study of human T cells and chemical hapten exposure. Each CDR3 protein gets one entry after TCRdb re-called the RACE reads with MiXCR. Of a few hundred thousand distinct CDR3 sequences in the sample, roughly 6.3% were seen once. The sample consisted of whole blood, taken in connection with sensitization to the hapten diphenylcyclopropenone (DPC). The receptors were gathered from a young woman with alopecia areata. Some clones in this sample may be carry-over from other donors' samples. Each CDR3 is given with its conserved first and last residue. The D gene is left open where the match is weak. A clone size is listed for some rows: how often the clone was seen (once, few, many), or a class if it is expanded.

j_call d_call v_call clone_size cdr3_length cdr3_nt cdr3_aa
TRBJ1-1 . TRBV2 few 13 TGTGCCAGCAGTGACATACCTGCGGGTGAAGCTTTCTTT CASSDIPAGEAFF
TRBJ2-3 TRBD2 TRBV20-1 few 14 TGCAGTGCTACATGGGGAGGGGGCACAGATACGCAGTATTTT CSATWGGGTDTQYF
TRBJ2-1 . TRBV11-2 . 12 TGTGCCAGCAGCGTCCGGGACAATGAGCAGTTCTTC CASSVRDNEQFF
TRBJ1-2 TRBD1 TRBV20-1 many 14 TGCAGTGCCCGTATTCGGACAGGGGTTGGGGGCTACACCTTC CSARIRTGVGGYTF
TRBJ1-1 . TRBV6-1 many 13 TGTGCCAGCAGTGTTCAGGGGAACACTGAAGCTTTCTTT CASSVQGNTEAFF
TRBJ1-5 TRBD1 TRBV7-9 . 16 TGTGCCAGCAGCCCCGGCCAGGGGGGTGCCAATCAGCCCCAGCATTTT CASSPGQGGANQPQHF
TRBJ1-1 . TRBV7-9 many 9 TGTGCCATCTCCACTGAAGCTTTCTTT CAISTEAFF
TRBJ1-4 TRBD1 TRBV3-1 . 15 TGTGCCAGCGGCCCACGACAGGGAAGAGAAGAAAAACTGTTTTTT CASGPRQGREEKLFF
TRBJ1-6 . TRBV28 few 16 TGTGCCAGCAGTTTAGCTGGGGAGGTGGGAGACTCACCCCTCCACTTT CASSLAGEVGDSPLHF
TRBJ2-1 . TRBV19 . 14 TGTGCCAGTAGTATATGGGGGTCGTACAATGAGCAGTTCTTC CASSIWGSYNEQFF